These T cell receptor beta chains were read from a single sample in a study of T-cell memory formation after mild COVID-19. TCRdb used MiXCR to reprocess the 5' RACE reads, holding one entry per CDR3 protein. The data show 550,000 to 700,000 distinct CDR3 sequences, roughly a sixth seen once. The source material was PBMCs or a T cell subset sorted from them (not recorded which). The receptors come from an adult woman who had mild COVID-19 (a few samples of this study predate the infection). Cell type and time point are not known. Each CDR3 is given with its conserved first and last residue. Each record gives: CDR3 DNA, CDR3 protein, J gene, V gene, clone size, D gene. D genes are given only for firm matches. The size entry is marked missing in some rows and otherwise reads once, few, many or a size class.

CDR3nt: TGTGCCAGCAGCTTACGGGCGACAGGCGGTGGAGATACGCAGTATTTT; CDR3aa: CASSLRATGGGDTQYF; j_gene: TRBJ2-3; v_gene: TRBV7-2; abundance: few; d_gene: -
CDR3nt: TGTGCCAGCAGCCGACCCGGGAACAGAGATGGTACGCAGTATTTT; CDR3aa: CASSRPGNRDGTQYF; j_gene: TRBJ2-3; v_gene: TRBV3-1; abundance: few; d_gene: -
CDR3nt: TGTGCCAGCAGCTTCCGGAGGGGGGATTTCACAGATACGCAGTATTTT; CDR3aa: CASSFRRGDFTDTQYF; j_gene: TRBJ2-3; v_gene: TRBV7-2; abundance: -; d_gene: -
CDR3nt: TGTGCCAGCAGCTTAGAGACTAGAACAGATACGCAGTATTTT; CDR3aa: CASSLETRTDTQYF; j_gene: TRBJ2-3; v_gene: TRBV7-9; abundance: few; d_gene: -
CDR3nt: TGTGCCAGCAGCTTAGTCGGCGGAACCAATGAGCAGTTCTTC; CDR3aa: CASSLVGGTNEQFF; j_gene: TRBJ2-1; v_gene: TRBV7-2; abundance: -; d_gene: -
CDR3nt: TGCGCCAGCAGGAACACAGGGAAAATCGAGCAGTACTTC; CDR3aa: CASRNTGKIEQYF; j_gene: TRBJ2-7; v_gene: TRBV5-1; abundance: few; d_gene: -
CDR3nt: TGTGCCAGCAGCGTAGTAGGGGGGATGCTCCACTTT; CDR3aa: CASSVVGGMLHF; j_gene: TRBJ1-6; v_gene: TRBV9; abundance: -; d_gene: -
CDR3nt: TGTGCCAGCAGTGACTCGCCCAGCGGTGAGCAGTTCTTC; CDR3aa: CASSDSPSGEQFF; j_gene: TRBJ2-1; v_gene: TRBV6-4; abundance: few; d_gene: -
CDR3nt: TGTGCCAGCAGCTTTGAGGGTACCACAGATACGCAGTATTTT; CDR3aa: CASSFEGTTDTQYF; j_gene: TRBJ2-3; v_gene: TRBV7-3; abundance: few; d_gene: -
CDR3nt: TGTGCCACCAGTGCACTAGCGGGAGCCACAGATACGCAGTATTTT; CDR3aa: CATSALAGATDTQYF; j_gene: TRBJ2-3; v_gene: TRBV24-1; abundance: -; d_gene: TRBD2
CDR3nt: TGTGCCAGCAGTTTAGGTTGGACAAGCAATCAGCCCCAGCATTTT; CDR3aa: CASSLGWTSNQPQHF; j_gene: TRBJ1-5; v_gene: TRBV12-3/TRBV12-4; abundance: -; d_gene: -
CDR3nt: TGTGCCAGCAGCTTACGGGGAGTTGACAGACTAAATTCACCCCTCCACTTT; CDR3aa: CASSLRGVDRLNSPLHF; j_gene: TRBJ1-6; v_gene: TRBV11-2; abundance: -; d_gene: -
CDR3nt: TGTGCCAGCAGTGGACCTTTGGGACAGGGGGCCATAAACACCGGGGAGCTGTTTTTT; CDR3aa: CASSGPLGQGAINTGELFF; j_gene: TRBJ2-2; v_gene: TRBV25-1; abundance: many; d_gene: TRBD1
CDR3nt: TGTGCCAGCAGCCAAGATCTTTTATCTGGCACTGAAGCTTTCTTT; CDR3aa: CASSQDLLSGTEAFF; j_gene: TRBJ1-1; v_gene: TRBV3-1; abundance: -; d_gene: -
CDR3nt: TGTGCCAGCAGCCTCGTATTTGGAAAGGACGAGCAGTACTTC; CDR3aa: CASSLVFGKDEQYF; j_gene: TRBJ2-7; v_gene: TRBV7-2; abundance: few; d_gene: -
CDR3nt: TGCGCCAGCAGCAAAGGAACCGGGAGGGCCGCGAACACCGGGGAGCTGTTTTTT; CDR3aa: CASSKGTGRAANTGELFF; j_gene: TRBJ2-2; v_gene: TRBV4-3; abundance: many; d_gene: TRBD2
CDR3nt: TGTGCTAGTGGTTTGGTACTCGGACCTATAGAGGGTTCGGCCAAAAACATTCAGTACTTC; CDR3aa: CASGLVLGPIEGSAKNIQYF; j_gene: TRBJ2-4; v_gene: TRBV12-5; abundance: few; d_gene: -
CDR3nt: TGTGCCTGGAGTCAGCGAATGAACACTGAAGCTTTCTTT; CDR3aa: CAWSQRMNTEAFF; j_gene: TRBJ1-1; v_gene: TRBV30; abundance: -; d_gene: -
CDR3nt: TGTGCCAGCAGCTCCCGGGTAGCGGGGGCTCCAACTGAGCAGTTCTTC; CDR3aa: CASSSRVAGAPTEQFF; j_gene: TRBJ2-1; v_gene: TRBV7-9; abundance: -; d_gene: TRBD2
CDR3nt: TGTGCCAGCAGCGAGGGACTAGCGCTTAGCACAGATACGCAGTATTTT; CDR3aa: CASSEGLALSTDTQYF; j_gene: TRBJ2-3; v_gene: TRBV7-9; abundance: -; d_gene: TRBD2
CDR3nt: TGCGCCAGCAGCCCCGAAGGGCGGATGACCTACAATGAGCAGTTCTTC; CDR3aa: CASSPEGRMTYNEQFF; j_gene: TRBJ2-1; v_gene: TRBV4-3; abundance: -; d_gene: -
CDR3nt: TGTGCCAGCAGTTTAGCGGGGTCTCTCACTGAAGCTTTCTTT; CDR3aa: CASSLAGSLTEAFF; j_gene: TRBJ1-1; v_gene: TRBV27; abundance: few; d_gene: -
CDR3nt: TGTGCCAGCAGGGCAGGGGCGATGTGGTCACAGCCCCAGCATTTT; CDR3aa: CASRAGAMWSQPQHF; j_gene: TRBJ1-5; v_gene: TRBV7-2; abundance: -; d_gene: -
CDR3nt: TGCGCCAGCAGCTTGGAGGCGTCCCGGGGGGAGACCCAGTACTTC; CDR3aa: CASSLEASRGETQYF; j_gene: TRBJ2-5; v_gene: TRBV5-1; abundance: few; d_gene: -
CDR3nt: TGTGCCAGCAGCCCCGACGGGACAGGGCCCTACGAGCAGTACTTC; CDR3aa: CASSPDGTGPYEQYF; j_gene: TRBJ2-7; v_gene: TRBV12-3/TRBV12-4; abundance: few; d_gene: TRBD1
CDR3nt: TGCGCCAGCAGCTCGACCAGCACAGATACGCAGTATTTT; CDR3aa: CASSSTSTDTQYF; j_gene: TRBJ2-3; v_gene: TRBV5-1; abundance: -; d_gene: -
CDR3nt: TGCAGCGTTGAACATAGGGACAGGGTTCCCTACAATGAGCAGTTCTTC; CDR3aa: CSVEHRDRVPYNEQFF; j_gene: TRBJ2-1; v_gene: TRBV29-1; abundance: few; d_gene: TRBD1
CDR3nt: TGTGCCAGCAGTTACGGAGGGAAGGCTGAGCAGTTCTTC; CDR3aa: CASSYGGKAEQFF; j_gene: TRBJ2-1; v_gene: TRBV6-5; abundance: few; d_gene: -
CDR3nt: TGTGCCAGCAGTTGGGGTGCAGGAGGGACTAATGAAAAACTGTTTTTT; CDR3aa: CASSWGAGGTNEKLFF; j_gene: TRBJ1-4; v_gene: TRBV6-5; abundance: -; d_gene: -
CDR3nt: TGTGCCAGCAGCCCTCAGGGATCGTACGAGCAGTACTTC; CDR3aa: CASSPQGSYEQYF; j_gene: TRBJ2-7; v_gene: TRBV18; abundance: many; d_gene: -
CDR3nt: TGTGCCAGCAGCCAAGCGGGACAGGGCAGGAATGAGCAGTTCTTC; CDR3aa: CASSQAGQGRNEQFF; j_gene: TRBJ2-1; v_gene: TRBV3-1; abundance: few; d_gene: TRBD1